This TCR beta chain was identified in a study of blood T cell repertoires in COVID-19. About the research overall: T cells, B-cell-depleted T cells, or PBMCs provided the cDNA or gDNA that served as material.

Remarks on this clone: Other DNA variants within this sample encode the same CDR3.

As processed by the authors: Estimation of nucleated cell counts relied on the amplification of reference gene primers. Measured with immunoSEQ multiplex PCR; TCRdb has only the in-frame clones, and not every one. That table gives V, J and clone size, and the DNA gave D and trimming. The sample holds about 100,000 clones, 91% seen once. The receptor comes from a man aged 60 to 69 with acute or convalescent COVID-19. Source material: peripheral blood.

This chain's CDR3 is CASSSWTGGYGYTF. Here the CDR3 DNA reads TGTGCCAGCAGTTCTTGGACAGGGGGCTATGGCTACACCTTC. J is TRBJ1-2 and V is TRBV7-9; TRBD1 aligns across 10 bases. Trimming removed 6 bases from V and 4 bases from J; junction bases left unmatched: 5. The CDR3 consists of 14 residues. Germline loops: CDR1 SEHNR, CDR2 FQNEAQ (reference sequence).